One sample yielded the 12 T cell receptor beta chains listed below, sequenced in a study of OX40 agonist ivuxolimab in advanced cancers. Produced via immunoSEQ multiplex PCR; TCRdb's table is partial and in-frame only. The sample yields about 73,000 clones, about nine tenths seen once. The source material was CD4+ or CD8+ T cells sorted from blood, sampled in a trial of the OX40 agonist ivuxolimab. These receptors originate from an adult with an advanced solid tumor such as melanoma, head and neck, liver or kidney cancer.

The chain joins TRBV7-9 to TRBJ2-1, with TRBD2 identical over 11 bases. The CDR3 consists of 14 residues. V shed 6 bases and J 7 bases; nucleotides not matched to a gene: 5. CDR1 and CDR2 (germline): SEHNR, FQNEAQ (reference sequence). The CDR3 bases are TGTGCCAGCAGTCCGGGACTAGCGGATAATGAGCAGTTCTTC. It is translated as CASSPGLADNEQFF.

This clone was detected only a few times. The chain uses TRBV4-2 and TRBJ2-3; TRBD2 agrees at 14 bases. J was trimmed by 6 bases and V by 1 base; bases with no gene match: 6. From germline, CDR1 is LGHNA and CDR2 YNFKEQ. This CDR3 has 17 amino acids. CDR3 region: CASSQAGLAGGYDTQYF. CDR3 in DNA: TGTGCCAGCAGCCAAGCAGGACTAGCGGGAGGATATGATACGCAGTATTTT.

This chain joins TRBV2 and TRBJ2-5; 9 nucleotides match TRBD2. This CDR3 comprises 18 residues. V shed 0 bases, J shed 4 bases, and the junction held 12 bases outside the gene matches. Germline V lookup: CDR1 SNHLY, CDR2 FYNNEI. The CDR3 bases are TGTGCCAGCAGTGAAGCGTCGTATAGCGGGAGTATTCGAGAGACCCAGTACTTC. Translated, it gives CASSEASYSGSIRETQYF. The full variable domain, its missing parts supplied by reference TRBV2 and TRBJ2-5, is EPEVTQTPSHQVTQMGQEVILRCVPISNHLYFYWYRQILGQKVEFLVSFYNNEISEKSEIFDDQFSVERPDGSNFTLKIRSTKLEDSAMYFCASSEASYSGSIRETQYFGPGTRLLVL.

In this sample, this clone turned up once. The rearrangement uses TRBV2 and TRBJ1-1; D gene uncertain. Germline assignment: CDR1 SNHLY and CDR2 FYNNEI. The CDR3 contains 13 residues. The ends were cut back, 4 bases at V and 4 bases at J, with 10 bases in the middle. This chain's CDR3 is CASSAAGFTEAFF. CDR3 nucleotide sequence: TGTGCCAGCAGTGCCGCGGGGTTCACTGAAGCTTTCTTT.

The chain carries TRBV27 and TRBJ2-7; no firm D call. Germline loops: CDR1 MNHEY, CDR2 SMNVEV (reference sequence). The V end lost 9 bases, the J end lost 0 bases, and 6 bases lay between the germline ends. CDR3 length equals 11 residues. The CDR3 here is CASPSSYEQYF. The CDR3 DNA is TGTGCCAGTCCCTCCTCCTACGAGCAGTACTTC.

The J gene is TRBJ2-3, the V gene TRBV12-5, with D hard to call. Germline V gene lookup returns CDR1 LGHNT and CDR2 FRNRAP. The ends were cut back, 7 bases at V and 6 bases at J, with 11 bases in the middle. The CDR3 runs to 12 residues. CDR3 DNA sequence: TGTGCTAGTGCCAGGCCGAGGGATACGCAGTATTTT. Its protein product is CASARPRDTQYF.

This rearrangement joins TRBV6-4 to TRBJ1-1; perhaps TRBD1 as D (6 bases). Germline-derived CDR1 and CDR2 are MRHNA and SNTAGT. CDR3 size: 13 residues. Trimming took off 2 bases at V and 3 bases at J, with 7 bases between the two ends. CDR3 in DNA: TGTGCCAGCAGTGACAGGGGGGACACTGAAGCTTTCTTT. Its protein product is CASSDRGDTEAFF.

The gene calls are TRBV29-1 and TRBJ2-3; either TRBD1 or TRBD2 may fit D (7 bases each). The CDR3 runs to 16 residues. Trimming removed 6 bases at V and 0 bases at J, with 19 bases between. Germline CDR1 is SQVTM and CDR2 is ANQGSEA. CDR3 DNA sequence: TGCAGCGTGGGGAGGGTGGCGGGACAGAGCACAGATACGCAGTATTTT. Its protein is CSVGRVAGQSTDTQYF.

This chain links TRBV6-1 with TRBJ2-7; D remains unclear. Germline V gene lookup returns CDR1 MNHNS and CDR2 SASEGT. The CDR3 runs 13 residues. Trimming cost V 6 bases and J 3 bases, with 12 bases left between them. The CDR3 sequence: CASRGWSIYEQYF. The CDR3 DNA follows: TGTGCCAGCAGGGGCTGGTCAATCTACGAGCAGTACTTC.

The chain joins TRBV6-1 to TRBJ1-5; D is ambiguous. CDR3 size: 13 residues. Germline CDR1 reads MNHNS; CDR2 reads SASEGT. V was pared by 3 bases and J by 5 bases, with 8 bases between. Here the CDR3 DNA reads TGTGCCAGCAGTGATCTCAGTGATCAGCCCCAGCATTTT. Its translation is CASSDLSDQPQHF.

This CDR3 reads CASAVVTDTQYF. The DNA of the CDR3 is TGTGCCAGCGCAGTGGTGACAGATACGCAGTATTTT. The rearrangement joins TRBV2 to TRBJ2-3; no clear D gene. The CDR3 runs to 12 residues. The V end lost 8 bases, the J end lost 3 bases, and 9 bases lay between the germline ends. The germline V gene has CDR1 SNHLY and CDR2 FYNNEI.

The chain joins TRBV2 to TRBJ2-7; weak D call: TRBD2 (6 bases). The CDR3 runs to 15 residues. CDR1 and CDR2 from the germline V gene are SNHLY and FYNNEI. V was pared by 8 bases and J by 3 bases, with 20 bases between. CDR3 in amino acids: CASELGGAPGYEQYF. The CDR3 nucleotides are TGTGCCAGCGAGCTCGGGGGAGCTCCCGGCTACGAGCAGTACTTC.